Below are 21 T cell receptor beta chains sequenced from a single sample in a study of cytomegalovirus exposure and HLA in healthy donors. It was with 60 Vbeta and 13 Jbeta primers that the PCR ran. Method: immunoSEQ multiplex PCR; TCRdb's copy keeps in-frame clones and lacks some. Of around 180,000 clones listed, 80% were seen once; the top ten hold almost 7%. The specimen was PBMCs. These receptors all stem from a young man in good health and CMV-seropositive.

This chain links TRBV5-1 with TRBJ1-1, with TRBD1 as a possible D gene (6 bases). The CDR3 is made up of 19 amino acids. In germline, CDR1 is SGHRS, CDR2 YFSETQ. Between the trimmed V and J ends, which lost 0 bases and 0 bases, there was a span of 21 bases. The CDR3 here is CASSLEPRTVRVMNTEAFF. The CDR3 DNA sequence: TGCGCCAGCAGCTTGGAGCCCCGGACAGTGCGGGTGATGAACACTGAAGCTTTCTTT.

The gene calls are TRBV19 and TRBJ2-4; 7 bases are shared with TRBD1. Per germline, CDR1 LNHDA and CDR2 SQIVND (reference sequence). The J segment lost 5 bases and the V segment lost 5 bases, leaving 6 bases of the junction unmatched. The CDR3 contains 14 residues. CDR3 sequence reads: CASSVRGWENIQYF. CDR3 in DNA: TGTGCCAGTAGTGTCAGGGGGTGGGAAAACATTCAGTACTTC.

This clone was recorded a few times. The genes are TRBV5-4 and TRBJ2-7; 14 positions match TRBD2. CDR3 length equals 18 residues. Germline CDR1 and CDR2: SGHNT and YYREEE (reference sequence). The V segment lost 5 bases and the J segment 1 base; nucleotides outside the gene matches: 11. Here the CDR3 DNA reads TGTGCCAGCAGAGTCGGAGGGACTAGCGGGAGTTGGTCCTACGAGCAGTACTTC. Residues: CASRVGGTSGSWSYEQYF.

The chain's CDR3 is CASSISAGRGEAFF. In DNA form, the CDR3 reads TGTGCCAGTAGTATATCAGCCGGACGAGGGGAAGCTTTCTTT. V usage is TRBV19 and J usage is TRBJ1-1; D remains unclear. Germline-derived CDR1 and CDR2 are LNHDA and SQIVND (reference sequence). V was shortened by 2 bases and J by 8 bases, with 15 bases between the two germline ends. CDR3 length: 14 amino acids.

This rearrangement joins TRBV7-3 to TRBJ2-1; TRBD2 might be the D (6 bases). Trimming pared 5 bases from V and 11 bases from J, leaving 22 bases between. Germline V gene lookup returns CDR1 SGHTA and CDR2 FQGTGA. This CDR3 is built from 15 residues. The CDR3 region has the DNA TGTGCCAGCAGCCCGGGGACTCGCACTGAGGGTCAGCAGTTCTTC. Protein: CASSPGTRTEGQQFF. The entire variable domain, with the rest obtained from reference TRBV7-3 and TRBJ2-1, is as follows: GAGVSQTPSNKVTEKGKYVELRCDPISGHTALYWYRQSLGQGPEFLIYFQGTGAADDSGLPNDRFFAVRPEGSVSTLKIQRTERGDSAVYLCASSPGTRTEGQQFFGPGTRLTVL.

This clone was recorded a few times. The chain joins TRBV28 to TRBJ2-7, with TRBD1 matching over 7 bases. Germline CDR1 is MDHEN and CDR2 is SYDVKM. J was trimmed by 6 bases and V by 5 bases; bases with no gene match: 16. CDR3 length equals 16 residues. The CDR3 is CASSRPGTEGRGEQYF. In DNA form, the CDR3 reads TGTGCCAGCAGTCGGCCCGGGACAGAAGGACGGGGCGAGCAGTACTTC.

The V gene is TRBV5-6, the J gene TRBJ2-5, with D possibly matching TRBD1 (6 bases). CDR3 size: 11 residues. Germline V gene lookup returns CDR1 SGHDT and CDR2 YYEEEE. Trimming shortened V by 2 bases and J by 14 bases, and 13 bases separated the two germline ends. The CDR3 loop is CASSFRQAEYF. The CDR3 DNA is TGTGCCAGCAGCTTCCGACAGGCGGAATACTTC.

The chain joins TRBV7-9 to TRBJ2-1; TRBD2 matches 8 bases. This CDR3 contains 16 residues. The J segment lost 5 bases and the V segment lost 6 bases, leaving 12 bases of the junction unmatched. The germline CDR1 and CDR2 sequences are SEHNR and FQNEAQ (reference sequence). The CDR3 spells CASSLSGSPLDNEQFF. As DNA, the CDR3 is TGTGCCAGCAGTCTAAGCGGGAGTCCCCTCGACAATGAGCAGTTCTTC.

J is TRBJ1-2 and V is TRBV7-9; D ambiguous. The CDR3 is 15 amino acids. Trimming took off 1 base at V and 3 bases at J, with 12 bases between the two ends. Germline V lookup: CDR1 SEHNR, CDR2 FQNEAQ (reference sequence). CDR3: CASSLVAGSHYGYTF. CDR3 in DNA: TGTGCCAGCAGCTTAGTGGCCGGGTCACACTATGGCTACACCTTC.

This clone turned up a few times. The chain uses TRBV5-1 and TRBJ2-1, with 13 bases aligning to TRBD2. CDR1 SGHRS and CDR2 YFSETQ come from the germline V gene. CDR3 length equals 14 residues. The V and J ends lost 4 bases and 12 bases, in that order; junction bases with no gene match: 7. In DNA, the CDR3 is TGCGCCAGCAGCGGACTAGCGGGAGAACATGGGCAGTTCTTC. Encoded protein: CASSGLAGEHGQFF.

This clone appeared once. The chain joins TRBV4-1 to TRBJ2-7, with a weak D call TRBD1 (7 bases). The CDR3 contains 15 residues. From germline, CDR1 is MGHRA and CDR2 YSYEKL. The ends were cut back, 5 bases at V and 3 bases at J, with 17 bases in the middle. CDR3 protein: CASSEIAGGHYEQYF. The CDR3 coding sequence is TGCGCCAGCAGCGAAATCGCAGGGGGGCACTACGAGCAGTACTTC.

The rearrangement links TRBV30 to TRBJ2-7; 9 positions agree with TRBD1. CDR1 is GTSNPN and CDR2 is SVGIG in the germline V gene (reference sequence). The J segment lost 1 base and the V segment lost 3 bases, leaving 4 bases of the junction unmatched. The CDR3 contains 14 residues. The CDR3 sequence is CAWRGTGLSYEQYF. CDR3 sequence (DNA): TGTGCCTGGAGGGGGACAGGGCTGTCCTACGAGCAGTACTTC.

The chain carries TRBV7-3 and TRBJ1-5; no firm D call. V lost 9 bases and J 7 bases, leaving 19 bases between the germline ends. The germline V gene encodes CDR1 SGHTA and CDR2 FQGTGA. The CDR3 consists of 14 residues. CDR3 residues: CASSPNGGGQPQHF. The CDR3 region has the DNA TGTGCCAGTTCCCCAAACGGCGGCGGACAGCCCCAGCATTTT.

The V gene is TRBV19, the J gene TRBJ1-5; TRBD1 aligns across 8 bases. Germline CDR1 LNHDA, CDR2 SQIVND (reference sequence). V lost 3 bases to trimming and J lost 6 bases; unmatched junction nucleotides: 10. CDR3 length equals 16 residues. CDR3 DNA: TGTGCCAGTAGTATTGGCGTCAGGGGGCGTAGTCAGCCCCAGCATTTT. Translated, it gives CASSIGVRGRSQPQHF. Complete variable domain (other parts from reference TRBV19 and TRBJ1-5): DGGITQSPKYLFRKEGQNVTLSCEQNLNHDAMYWYRQDPGQGLRLIYYSQIVNDFQKGDIAEGYSVSREKKESFPLTVTSAQKNPTAFYLCASSIGVRGRSQPQHFGDGTRLSIL.

This clone was observed a single time. The genes are TRBV29-1 and TRBJ2-3; 10 bases align to TRBD1. The CDR3 is 15 residues long. Germline V CDR1 and CDR2: SQVTM, ANQGSEA. J lost 1 base, V lost 8 bases, and 9 bases had no gene match. The CDR3 is CSTLRQGAGTDTQYF. Here the CDR3 DNA reads TGCAGCACCCTCCGACAGGGGGCCGGCACAGATACGCAGTATTTT.

The chain is built from TRBV5-1 and TRBJ1-1; tentative D call: TRBD1 (6 bases). This CDR3 is built from 14 residues. Germline lookup yields CDR1 SGHRS and CDR2 YFSETQ. V was shortened by 3 bases and J by 4 bases, with 13 bases between the two germline ends. The CDR3 nucleotides are TGCGCCAGCAGCTCTCGGGGGGCGGGCACTGAAGCTTTCTTT. Amino acid sequence: CASSSRGAGTEAFF.

In this sample, this clone turned up a few times. The chain links TRBV5-4 to TRBJ2-5, with 8 bases that match TRBD2. Looked up from germline, CDR1 is SGHNT and CDR2 is YYREEE (reference sequence). Trimming at V came to 0 bases and at J to 3 bases, leaving 4 bases not matched to a gene. CDR3 length: 15 amino acids. The CDR3 DNA is TGTGCCAGCAGCTTGGCAGGGCGGGAGGAAGAGACCCAGTACTTC. This gives the protein CASSLAGREEETQYF.

J is TRBJ2-7 and V is TRBV15, with D tentatively TRBD1 (5 bases). V was cut by 1 base and J by 7 bases, with 17 bases left in between. The CDR3 contains 15 residues. Germline CDR1 reads LNHNV; CDR2 reads YYDKDF (reference sequence). CDR3: CATSRVRLSSGEQYF. CDR3 nucleotides: TGTGCCACCAGCAGAGTACGGTTGTCCTCAGGGGAGCAGTACTTC.

The rearrangement links TRBV29-1 to TRBJ2-7; 9 bases fit TRBD2. The trim removed 4 bases at V and 6 bases at J, leaving 4 bases unmatched. CDR3 length: 12 amino acids. CDR1 SQVTM and CDR2 ANQGSEA come from the germline V gene. CDR3 protein: CSVGRTSAEQYF. The CDR3, as DNA: TGCAGCGTTGGGAGGACTAGCGCCGAGCAGTACTTC.

The CDR3: CASSVEGGARGDTQYF. The CDR3 DNA follows: TGTGCCAGCAGCGTAGAAGGAGGGGCCCGGGGAGATACGCAGTATTTT. V and J are TRBV9 and TRBJ2-3; D might be TRBD2 (6 bases). Trimming took off 0 bases at V and 5 bases at J, with 16 bases between the two ends. Germline V gene data show CDR1 as SGDLS and CDR2 as YYNGEE. The CDR3 spans 16 residues.

The chain links TRBV11-2 to TRBJ2-1; 12 bases agree with TRBD2. Germline CDR1 reads SGHAT; CDR2 reads FQNNGV. The CDR3 totals 16 residues. The J segment lost 6 bases and the V segment lost 6 bases, leaving 9 bases of the junction unmatched. CDR3 nucleotide sequence: TGTGCCAGCAGGTCCCCCACTAGCGGGAGGATCAATGAGCAGTTCTTC. Protein product: CASRSPTSGRINEQFF.